The 12 T cell receptor beta chains presented below share a single source sample, sequenced in a study of T-cell reconstitution after alpha-beta-depleted transplantation in children. Unique molecular identifiers were incorporated into the prepared TCRbeta library. TCRdb re-called the PCR reads through MiXCR, storing one row per CDR3 protein. The sample records fewer than 700,000 distinct CDR3 sequences, roughly 13% being singletons. The sample consisted of PBMCs, mostly from graft donor cells, taken 360 days after TCRalphabeta/CD19-depleted stem cell transplant. These receptors were collected from a male patient younger than 18 who had a stem cell transplant for acute myeloid leukemia, so the T cells may come from the graft donor.

The rearrangement links TRBV9 to TRBJ2-5; D unclear. The V and J ends lost 0 bases and 2 bases respectively, with 11 bases between them. This CDR3 has 15 amino acids. Germline values: CDR1 SGDLS, CDR2 YYNGEE. CDR3 region: CASSVGEGSQETQYF. In DNA form, the CDR3 reads TGTGCCAGCAGCGTAGGAGAAGGGTCTCAAGAGACCCAGTACTTC. Based on the CDR3 plus reference TRBV9 and TRBJ2-5, the full variable domain is DSGVTQTPKHLITATGQRVTLRCSPRSGDLSVYWYQQSLDQGLQFLIQYYNGEERAKGNILERFSAQQFPDLHSELNLSSLELGDSALYFCASSVGEGSQETQYFGPGTRLLVL.

This clonotype was detected ten times or more. The chain recombines TRBV27 with TRBJ2-1; 11 bases are shared with TRBD2. Germline V gene sequence: CDR1 MNHEY, CDR2 SMNVEV (reference sequence). The CDR3 sequence is 15 residues long. V shed 5 bases and J 4 bases; nucleotides not matched to a gene: 4. CDR3 sequence reads: CASSRGTSGYNEQFF. CDR3 bases: TGTGCCAGCAGTCGCGGGACTAGCGGTTACAATGAGCAGTTCTTC.

This chain links TRBV10-3 with TRBJ1-2; 8 bases agree with TRBD1. V shed 6 bases and J 8 bases; nucleotides not matched to a gene: 11. The CDR3 totals 14 residues. Germline-derived CDR1 and CDR2 are ENHRY and SYGVKD. Written as DNA, the CDR3 is TGTGCCATCAGACCGAGACAGGGGCAGGGGGGCTACACCTTC. It codes for CAIRPRQGQGGYTF.

This clonotype was seen ten or more times. This chain links TRBV12-3 or TRBV12-4 with TRBJ2-4, with 7 bases fitting TRBD2. V shed 6 bases and J 2 bases; nucleotides not matched to a gene: 13. The CDR3 contains 17 residues. The CDR3 spells CASSPGEGRRSKNIQYF. DNA of the CDR3: TGTGCCAGCAGCCCGGGGGAGGGGAGGAGGTCCAAAAACATTCAGTACTTC.

The chain combines TRBV29-1 with TRBJ2-7; 7 bases map to TRBD1. The CDR3 consists of 13 residues. Germline trimming cut 4 bases from V and 3 bases from J; bases unmatched to any gene: 6. Germline CDR1 and CDR2: SQVTM and ANQGSEA. The CDR3 sequence: CSVAKGAIYEQYF. CDR3 nucleotides: TGCAGCGTTGCGAAGGGGGCTATCTACGAGCAGTACTTC.

The chain employs TRBV20-1 and TRBJ2-7, with D tentatively TRBD1 (6 bases). V lost 2 bases and J 1 base, leaving 12 bases between the germline ends. The CDR3 contains 14 residues. In germline, CDR1 is DFQATT, CDR2 SNEGSKA (reference sequence). For the CDR3, the DNA is TGCAGTGCTAGACGCACAGGGTATTCCTACGAGCAGTACTTC. This encodes CSARRTGYSYEQYF.

This chain joins TRBV3-1 and TRBJ2-3; D uncertain. The CDR3 is made up of 14 amino acids. V lost 7 bases and J lost 8, with 19 bases in between. Per the germline V gene, CDR1 is LGHDT and CDR2 is YNNKEL (reference sequence). The CDR3 here is CASTSILGPVTQYF. CDR3 sequence (DNA): TGTGCCAGCACTTCCATCCTCGGCCCCGTTACGCAGTATTTT.

V is TRBV28 and J is TRBJ2-7, with 9 bases identical to TRBD1. Germline lookup yields CDR1 MDHEN and CDR2 SYDVKM. The length of the CDR3 is 14 residues. The V and J ends lost 3 bases and 5 bases, in that order; junction bases with no gene match: 5. The CDR3 spells CASSLGQGLDEQYF. Written as DNA, the CDR3 is TGTGCCAGCAGTTTGGGACAGGGTCTCGACGAGCAGTACTTC.

This clonotype was counted between two and nine times. V usage is TRBV18 and J usage is TRBJ2-1, with 7 bases matching TRBD2. Losses at the gene ends were 1 base for V and 6 bases for J; bases not matched to a gene: 3. CDR1 and CDR2 (germline): KGHSH, LQKENI. The CDR3 sequence is 14 residues long. CDR3 sequence: CASSPQWTSNEQFF. CDR3 coding DNA: TGTGCCAGCTCACCACAATGGACTAGCAATGAGCAGTTCTTC.

The chain uses TRBV12-3 or TRBV12-4 and TRBJ1-5, with a possible D match to TRBD1 (6 bases). V gave up 4 bases and J gave up 4 bases, with 14 bases separating them. CDR3 length: 15 residues. The CDR3 loop is CASSSSGGANQPQHF. The CDR3 DNA sequence: TGTGCCAGCAGTTCATCTGGGGGCGCGAATCAGCCCCAGCATTTT.

The chain combines TRBV20-1 with TRBJ2-3; 7 positions match TRBD2. V shed 6 bases, J shed 1 base, and the junction held 13 bases outside the gene matches. The germline V gene encodes CDR1 DFQATT and CDR2 SNEGSKA (reference sequence). The CDR3 loop spans 16 amino acids. CDR3 DNA sequence: TGCAGTGCCCCTAAACGGGACTACCACCGCACAGATACGCAGTATTTT. Protein sequence: CSAPKRDYHRTDTQYF.

The CDR3, as DNA: TGTGCCAGCAGTTACTCGGGGGGTAATACGCAGTATTTT. Residues: CASSYSGGNTQYF. The chain has TRBV6-5 and TRBJ2-3; D perhaps matches TRBD2 (6 bases). The CDR3 runs to 13 residues. CDR1 MNHEY and CDR2 SVGAGI come from the germline V gene. The V end was cut by 0 bases, the J end by 7 bases, with 8 bases between.